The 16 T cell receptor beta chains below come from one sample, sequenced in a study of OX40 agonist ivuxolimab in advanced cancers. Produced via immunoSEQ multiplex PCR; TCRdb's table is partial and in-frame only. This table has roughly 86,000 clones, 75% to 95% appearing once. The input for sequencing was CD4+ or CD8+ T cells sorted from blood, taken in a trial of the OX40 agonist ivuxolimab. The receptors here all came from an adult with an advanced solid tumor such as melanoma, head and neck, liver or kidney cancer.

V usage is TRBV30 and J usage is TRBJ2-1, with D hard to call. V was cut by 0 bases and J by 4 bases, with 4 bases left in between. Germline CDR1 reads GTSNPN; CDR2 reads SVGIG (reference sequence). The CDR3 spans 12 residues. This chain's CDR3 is CAWSVAYNEQFF. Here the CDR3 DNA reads TGTGCCTGGAGTGTAGCGTACAATGAGCAGTTCTTC.

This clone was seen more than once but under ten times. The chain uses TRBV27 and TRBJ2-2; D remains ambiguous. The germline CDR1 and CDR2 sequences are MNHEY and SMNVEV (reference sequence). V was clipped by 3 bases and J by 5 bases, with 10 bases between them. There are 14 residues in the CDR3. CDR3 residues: CASSFSIVTGELFF. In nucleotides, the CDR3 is TGTGCCAGCAGTTTCAGCATTGTGACCGGGGAGCTGTTTTTT.

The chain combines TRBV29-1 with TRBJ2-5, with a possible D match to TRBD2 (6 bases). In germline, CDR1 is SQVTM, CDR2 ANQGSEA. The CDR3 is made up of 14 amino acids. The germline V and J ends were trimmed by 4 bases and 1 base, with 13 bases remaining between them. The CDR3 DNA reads TGCAGCGTTGGGTCGGCGGGGCTCCAAGAGACCCAGTACTTC. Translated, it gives CSVGSAGLQETQYF.

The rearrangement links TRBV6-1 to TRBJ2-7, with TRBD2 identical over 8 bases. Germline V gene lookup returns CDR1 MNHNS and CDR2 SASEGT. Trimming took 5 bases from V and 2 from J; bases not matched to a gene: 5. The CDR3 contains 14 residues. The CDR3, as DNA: TGTGCCAGCAGTCAGCGGGAGTTTACCTACGAGCAGTACTTC. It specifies CASSQREFTYEQYF.

CDR3 protein: CARSLMSQLQTSGYTF. The CDR3 bases are TGTGCCAGAAGCTTGATGAGTCAGCTACAAACCTCCGGCTACACCTTC. This rearrangement joins TRBV5-3 to TRBJ1-2, with unresolved D. TRBV5-3 is an ORF; its function is uncertain. V was shortened by 1 base and J by 8 bases, with 21 bases between the two germline ends. CDR3 length: 16 residues.

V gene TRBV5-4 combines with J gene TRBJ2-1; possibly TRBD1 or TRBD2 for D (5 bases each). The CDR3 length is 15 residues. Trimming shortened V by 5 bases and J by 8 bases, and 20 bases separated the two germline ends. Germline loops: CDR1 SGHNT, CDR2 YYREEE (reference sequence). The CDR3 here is CASRYGTTGTDEQFF. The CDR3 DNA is TGTGCCAGCAGGTACGGGACGACCGGGACGGATGAGCAGTTCTTC.

Written as DNA, the CDR3 is TGTGCCAGCAGTTTCAGGAGGGAATCCGAAGCTTTCTTT. This gives the protein CASSFRRESEAFF. This chain connects TRBV28 to TRBJ1-1; D gene uncertain. The V and J ends lost 3 bases and 8 bases respectively, with 13 bases between them. Looked up from germline, CDR1 is MDHEN and CDR2 is SYDVKM. The CDR3 sequence is 13 residues long.

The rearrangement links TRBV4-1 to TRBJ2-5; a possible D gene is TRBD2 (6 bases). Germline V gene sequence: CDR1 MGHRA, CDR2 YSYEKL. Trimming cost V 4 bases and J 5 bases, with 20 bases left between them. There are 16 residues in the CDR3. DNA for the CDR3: TGCGCCAGCAGCCCGGGTGTAAAGGCGACTAGGGAGACCCAGTACTTC. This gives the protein CASSPGVKATRETQYF.

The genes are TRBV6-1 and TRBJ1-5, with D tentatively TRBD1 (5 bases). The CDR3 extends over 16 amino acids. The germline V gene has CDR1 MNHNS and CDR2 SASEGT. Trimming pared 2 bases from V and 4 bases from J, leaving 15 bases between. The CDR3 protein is CASSETGRSFNQPQHF. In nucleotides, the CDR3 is TGTGCCAGCAGTGAAACGGGACGGTCATTTAATCAGCCCCAGCATTTT.

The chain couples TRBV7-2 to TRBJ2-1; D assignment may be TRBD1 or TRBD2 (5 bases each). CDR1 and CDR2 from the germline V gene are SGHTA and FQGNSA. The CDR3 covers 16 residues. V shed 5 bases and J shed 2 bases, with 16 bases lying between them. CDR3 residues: CASSGRGASTYNEQFF. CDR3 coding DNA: TGTGCCAGCAGCGGAAGAGGGGCCAGCACCTACAATGAGCAGTTCTTC.

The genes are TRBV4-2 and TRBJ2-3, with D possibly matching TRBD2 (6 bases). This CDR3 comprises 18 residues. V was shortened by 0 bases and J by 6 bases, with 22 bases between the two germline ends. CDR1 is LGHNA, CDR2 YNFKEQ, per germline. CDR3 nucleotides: TGTGCCAGCAGCCAAGATCTAGCGCGGCTAGGCTACCATGATACGCAGTATTTT. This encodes CASSQDLARLGYHDTQYF.

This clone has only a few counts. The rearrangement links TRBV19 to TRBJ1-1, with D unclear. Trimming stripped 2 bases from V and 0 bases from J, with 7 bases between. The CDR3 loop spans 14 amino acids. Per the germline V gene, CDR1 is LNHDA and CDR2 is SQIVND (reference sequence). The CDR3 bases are TGTGCCAGTAGTATACAGAAAATGAACACTGAAGCTTTCTTT. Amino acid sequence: CASSIQKMNTEAFF. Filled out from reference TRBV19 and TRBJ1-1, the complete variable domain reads DGGITQSPKYLFRKEGQNVTLSCEQNLNHDAMYWYRQDPGQGLRLIYYSQIVNDFQKGDIAEGYSVSREKKESFPLTVTSAQKNPTAFYLCASSIQKMNTEAFFGQGTRLTVV.

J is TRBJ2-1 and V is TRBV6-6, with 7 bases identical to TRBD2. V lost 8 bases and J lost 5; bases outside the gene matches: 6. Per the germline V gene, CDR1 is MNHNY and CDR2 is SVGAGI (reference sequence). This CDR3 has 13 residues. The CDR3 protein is CASVASGNNEQFF. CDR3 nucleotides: TGTGCCAGCGTAGCTAGCGGTAACAATGAGCAGTTCTTC.

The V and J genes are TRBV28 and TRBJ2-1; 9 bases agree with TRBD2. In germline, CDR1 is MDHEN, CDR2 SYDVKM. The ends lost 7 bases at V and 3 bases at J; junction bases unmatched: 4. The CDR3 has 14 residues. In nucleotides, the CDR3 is TGTGCCAGCAAACCGACTAGCGGCTACAATGAGCAGTTCTTC. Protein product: CASKPTSGYNEQFF.

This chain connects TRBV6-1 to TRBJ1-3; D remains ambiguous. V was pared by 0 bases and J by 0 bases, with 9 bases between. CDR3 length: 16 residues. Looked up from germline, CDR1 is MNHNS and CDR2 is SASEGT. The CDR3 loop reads CASSEAWTHSGNTIYF. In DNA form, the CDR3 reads TGTGCCAGCAGTGAAGCGTGGACGCACTCTGGAAACACCATATATTTT.

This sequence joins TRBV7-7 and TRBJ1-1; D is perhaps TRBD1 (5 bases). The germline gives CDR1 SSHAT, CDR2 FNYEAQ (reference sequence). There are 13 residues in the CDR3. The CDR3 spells CASGPTGGLEAFF. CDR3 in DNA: TGTGCTAGCGGCCCTACAGGCGGACTTGAAGCTTTCTTT.